Here is one TCR beta chain with its context. Using immunoSEQ multiplex PCR, the repertoire was profiled, and TCRdb retains in-frame clones only, with some absent. The sample carries around 33,000 clones, more than 70% recorded once. Unmatched junction bases numbered 5, after V lost 4 bases and J lost 5 bases. Germline CDR1 reads SGHTA; CDR2 reads FQGNSA. The CDR3 contains 15 residues. These data are taken from a study of OX40 agonist ivuxolimab in advanced cancers. The sequence derives from an adult with an advanced solid tumor such as melanoma, head and neck, liver or kidney cancer. V gene TRBV7-2 combines with J gene TRBJ2-7, with TRBD2 identical over 13 bases. This sample comprised CD4+ or CD8+ T cells sorted from blood, obtained in a trial of the OX40 agonist ivuxolimab. The CDR3 DNA reads TGTGCCAGCAGCTACCGACTAGCGGGGGGTCACGAGCAGTACTTC. It yields the protein CASSYRLAGGHEQYF. The full variable domain, rest sourced from reference TRBV7-2 and TRBJ2-7, is GAGVSQSPSNKVTEKGKDVELRCDPISGHTALYWYRQSLGQGLEFLIYFQGNSAPDKSGLPSDRFSAERTGGSVSTLTIQRTQQEDSAVYLCASSYRLAGGHEQYFGPGTRLTVT.